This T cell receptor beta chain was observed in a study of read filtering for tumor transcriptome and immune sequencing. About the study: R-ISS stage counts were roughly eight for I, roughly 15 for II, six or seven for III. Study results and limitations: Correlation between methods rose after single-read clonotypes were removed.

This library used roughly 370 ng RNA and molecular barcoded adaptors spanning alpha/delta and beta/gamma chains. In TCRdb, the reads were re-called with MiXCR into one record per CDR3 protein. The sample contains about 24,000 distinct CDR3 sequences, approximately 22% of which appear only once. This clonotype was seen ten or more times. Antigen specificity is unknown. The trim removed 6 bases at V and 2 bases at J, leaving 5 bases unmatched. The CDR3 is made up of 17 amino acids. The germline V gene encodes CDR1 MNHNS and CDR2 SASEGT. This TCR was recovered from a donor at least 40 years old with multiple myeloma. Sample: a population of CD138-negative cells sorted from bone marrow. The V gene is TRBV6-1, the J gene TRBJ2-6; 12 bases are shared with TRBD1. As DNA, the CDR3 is TGTGCCAGCAGCGGGACAGGGGGCTTGCCTGGGGCCAACGTCCTGACTTTC. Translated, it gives CASSGTGGLPGANVLTF.